A single sample is the source of the 18 T cell receptor beta chains below, sequenced in a study of T-cell memory formation after mild COVID-19. Each CDR3 protein gets one entry after TCRdb re-called the 5' RACE reads with MiXCR. The sample has fewer than 350,000 distinct CDR3 sequences, more than 15% seen once. Sequenced sample: PBMCs or a T cell subset sorted from them (not recorded which). Receptor source: a man between 18 and 35 years old who had mild COVID-19 (a few samples of this study predate the infection). Cell type and time point are not known.

This chain links TRBV21-1 with TRBJ2-3; the table calls TRBD2, which could not be checked here. TRBV21-1 is flagged as a pseudogene. The CDR3 loop spans 18 amino acids. CDR3: CASSKLGGPLGVPDTQYF. For the CDR3, the DNA is TGTGCCAGCAGCAAATTGGGGGGCCCTTTAGGGGTGCCAGATACGCAGTATTTT.

This clonotype was found a few times. The chain couples TRBV7-8 to TRBJ1-5; 7 bases are shared with TRBD1. The CDR3 is made up of 17 amino acids. Germline CDR1 SGHVS, CDR2 FQNEAQ. J was trimmed by 0 bases and V by 4 bases; bases with no gene match: 9. DNA of the CDR3: TGTGCCAGCAGCTCCGACAGGGTAGTAGGTAGCAATCAGCCCCAGCATTTT. As protein: CASSSDRVVGSNQPQHF.

This clonotype was counted only a few times. V gene TRBV12-3 or TRBV12-4 combines with J gene TRBJ2-3; a possible D gene is TRBD1 (5 bases). This CDR3 comprises 13 residues. V was clipped by 4 bases and J by 3 bases, with 8 bases between them. The CDR3 protein is CASSSKGTDTQYF. DNA of the CDR3: TGTGCCAGCAGTTCGAAGGGGACAGATACGCAGTATTTT.

V is TRBV4-1 and J is TRBJ2-1, with TRBD2 matching over 9 bases. V shed 8 bases, J shed 5 bases, and the junction held 4 bases outside the gene matches. CDR1 and CDR2 from the germline V gene are MGHRA and YSYEKL. CDR3 length: 13 amino acids. The CDR3 bases are TGCGCCAGCGGGCGGGGGGGGGACAATGAGCAGTTCTTC. This translates into CASGRGGDNEQFF.

In this sample, this clonotype turned up many times. The genes are TRBV12-3 or TRBV12-4 and TRBJ2-7, with D possibly TRBD2 on 6 matching bases. V lost 5 bases and J 6 bases, leaving 23 bases between the germline ends. The CDR3 length is 16 residues. The CDR3 reads CASSHFLGGERSEQYF. In nucleotides, the CDR3 is TGTGCCAGCAGTCACTTCTTAGGCGGGGAGAGGAGCGAGCAGTACTTC.

The chain joins TRBV6-6 to TRBJ1-1; 8 bases align to TRBD1. V shed 5 bases and J 2 bases; nucleotides not matched to a gene: 10. CDR1 MNHNY and CDR2 SVGAGI come from the germline V gene (reference sequence). This CDR3 contains 16 residues. The CDR3, as DNA: TGTGCCAGCAGTCGGACAGGGAATCCCCTAAACACTGAAGCTTTCTTT. Its translation is CASSRTGNPLNTEAFF.

This clonotype was seen a handful of times. V and J are TRBV10-3 and TRBJ1-1, with 7 bases matching TRBD1. The J segment lost 4 bases and the V segment lost 6 bases, leaving 5 bases of the junction unmatched. The CDR3 extends over 13 amino acids. The germline CDR1 and CDR2 sequences are ENHRY and SYGVKD. The CDR3 DNA reads TGTGCCATCAGCGCGACAGGGTCCACTGAAGCTTTCTTT. This sequence encodes CAISATGSTEAFF.

This chain uses TRBV7-9 with TRBJ1-1; 7 nucleotides match TRBD1. The J segment lost 0 bases and the V segment lost 5 bases, leaving 3 bases of the junction unmatched. This CDR3 region has 14 residues. In germline, CDR1 is SEHNR, CDR2 FQNEAQ (reference sequence). This CDR3 is CASSTGQVNTEAFF. CDR3 nucleotides: TGTGCCAGCAGCACCGGACAGGTGAACACTGAAGCTTTCTTT.

This clonotype has more than one count but fewer than ten. The CDR3 DNA reads TGTGCCAGCAGCTCTAACCCCCCCGGGGAGCTGTTTTTT. It translates to CASSSNPPGELFF. This chain joins TRBV7-2 and TRBJ2-2; D not certain. CDR1 and CDR2 from the germline V gene are SGHTA and FQGNSA. This CDR3 has 13 residues. V shed 4 bases and J shed 6 bases, with 9 bases lying between them.

This clonotype was picked up a small number of times. The rearrangement joins TRBV6-5 to TRBJ1-1; unclear D gene. Between the trimmed V and J ends, which lost 2 bases and 5 bases, there was a span of 15 bases. Germline CDR1 reads MNHEY; CDR2 reads SVGAGI. This CDR3 is built from 15 residues. Here the CDR3 reads CASSYTASVKTEAFF. Written as DNA, the CDR3 is TGTGCCAGCAGTTACACGGCAAGTGTAAAGACTGAAGCTTTCTTT.

The sample holds a few counts of this clonotype. This sequence joins TRBV6-5 and TRBJ2-7; D tentatively reads TRBD1 or TRBD2 (7 bases each). V lost 2 bases and J 3 bases, leaving 17 bases between the germline ends. This CDR3 spans 16 amino acids. Germline V gene sequence: CDR1 MNHEY, CDR2 SVGAGI. The CDR3 coding sequence is TGTGCCAGCAGTTACGCGGGGGACAGTTTCGGCTACGAGCAGTACTTC. Residues: CASSYAGDSFGYEQYF.

In this sample, this clonotype turned up a few times. V and J are TRBV7-9 and TRBJ1-5; D is possibly TRBD1 (5 bases). The CDR3 loop spans 12 amino acids. CDR1 SEHNR and CDR2 FQNEAQ come from the germline V gene (reference sequence). V was trimmed by 5 bases and J by 15 bases, leaving 17 bases between them. In DNA form, the CDR3 reads TGTGCCAGCAGCATAGGGACCGACTACCTGCATTTT. The encoded protein is CASSIGTDYLHF.

This clonotype was observed a few times. This sequence joins TRBV7-9 and TRBJ1-4; D possibly corresponds to TRBD1 (5 bases). The V gene lost 2 bases and the J gene lost 7 bases, with 5 bases spanning the gap. The CDR3 contains 12 residues. Germline CDR1 and CDR2: SEHNR and FQNEAQ (reference sequence). The CDR3 nucleotides read TGTGCCAGCAGCTTACAGGGTGAAAAACTGTTTTTT. Encoded protein: CASSLQGEKLFF.

The chain couples TRBV12-5 to TRBJ1-1, with 7 bases lining up with TRBD1. Germline CDR1 is LGHNT and CDR2 is FRNRAP. CDR3 length equals 13 residues. V shed 2 bases, J shed 4 bases, and the junction held 1 base outside the gene matches. The CDR3 region has the DNA TGTGCTAGTGGTTTGACAGGGGCCACTGAAGCTTTCTTT. This gives the protein CASGLTGATEAFF.

This clonotype occurred a few times. J is TRBJ1-1 and V is TRBV19; D is ambiguous. Germline V gene data show CDR1 as LNHDA and CDR2 as SQIVND (reference sequence). Trimming stripped 1 base from V and 1 base from J, with 10 bases between. This CDR3 comprises 15 residues. The CDR3 protein is CASSIVAITNTEAFF. CDR3 coding DNA: TGTGCCAGTAGTATAGTGGCCATTACGAACACTGAAGCTTTCTTT.

This clonotype was picked up a small number of times. The chain uses TRBV11-2 and TRBJ2-1; TRBD2 agrees at 7 bases. Germline CDR1 is SGHAT and CDR2 is FQNNGV. This CDR3 has 14 residues. Unmatched junction bases numbered 5, after V lost 1 base and J lost 8 bases. The CDR3 nucleotides read TGTGCCAGCAGCTTAGTAAGCGGGGCTTATGAGCAGTTCTTC. Residues: CASSLVSGAYEQFF.

V usage is TRBV2 and J usage is TRBJ2-5; TRBD1 aligns across 7 bases. The CDR3 consists of 14 residues. Germline assignment: CDR1 SNHLY and CDR2 FYNNEI. Losses at the gene ends were 7 bases for V and 5 bases for J; bases not matched to a gene: 10. CDR3 residues: CASTPGQFSETQYF. In nucleotides, the CDR3 is TGTGCCAGCACCCCGGGACAGTTTTCGGAGACCCAGTACTTC.

V and J are TRBV7-8 and TRBJ2-7; D gene uncertain. Germline V gene data show CDR1 as SGHVS and CDR2 as FQNEAQ. This CDR3 is 14 amino acids long. Trimming shortened V by 1 base and J by 3 bases, and 10 bases separated the two germline ends. The CDR3 loop is CASSLEGFSYEQYV. In DNA, the CDR3 is TGTGCCAGCAGCTTAGAAGGGTTCAGCTACGAGCAGTACGTC.